Sequencing of this T cell receptor (beta chain) was carried out in a study of blood T cell repertoires in COVID-19 (dated by TCRdb to 2018 to 2020). About the full investigation: The collaborator samples originated in the United States, Italy and Spain and spanned the acute and convalescent phases of COVID-19. The prospective study material was composed of cDNA or gDNA derived from T cells, B-cell-depleted T cells, or PBMCs. Deeply sampled blood TCRbeta repertoires from subjects exposed to, actively infected with, or recovered from COVID-19 were included in the dataset. A freely available public database, intended as a resource for researchers studying the immune response to SARS-CoV-2, is where the repertoires were released. Samples were obtained from the ongoing ImmuneRACE study (first 160 participants) and from over 1,000 subjects provided by 6 global collaborators. A de-identified subject ID, COVID-19 status, age in years and sex were almost always included in the sample metadata. Where HLA class I and class II types were available, the types were taken from metadata supplied by the sample provider, not from assay-based typing. General conclusions and limits of the study: The quantity of clinical and demographic metadata differed by source and by participant and was supplied without curation.

To note about this clone: This receptor's antigen is unknown. No quality values exist for individual bases; no much larger clone is one base distant.

The immunoSEQ Assay, a bias-controlled multiplex PCR, was used to amplify TCRbeta CDR3 regions from genomic DNA. In the authors' own workflow: The number of nucleated cells in each sample was estimated by amplification of reference gene primers within the assay. To quantify the absolute abundance of each unique TCRbeta CDR3 rearrangement, sequence reads were collapsed and filtered. For each sample, productive Simpson clonality was calculated as the square root of Simpson's diversity index across productive rearrangements. TCRdb obtained this table from immuneACCESS and retained in-frame rearrangements with V and J assigned. These tables miss some clones; where compared with another copy, unresolved V genes account for less than half of the shortfall, and the remainder is unexplained. V, J and clone size are taken as reported in that table, and D and trimming were inferred from the DNA itself. Here the sample has about 400,000 clones; roughly 86% occur a single time. Approximately 2.1% of the sample belongs to the ten largest clones.

Via the germline V gene, CDR1 is SGDLS and CDR2 YYNGEE. Its CDR3 holds 14 amino acids, cysteine through phenylalanine. Only the CDR3 DNA is retained, 42 bases long and in frame from the first base. V and J lose 1 base and 4 bases, and a span of 11 bases separates them. Participants in the prospective study were aged roughly 18 to 90 years, lived in 20 to 30 United States geographic areas, and enrolled through a virtual design. To assign participants to cohorts, the prospective study relied on clinical history that participants themselves reported in a screening survey and a study questionnaire. In the prospective study, whole blood, serum and a nasopharyngeal or oropharyngeal swab were collected from each participant by mobile phlebotomists. Prospective study participants could optionally give additional blood draws and questionnaires over an approximately two-month period. Prospective study blood samples were shipped either frozen or at room temperature before DNA extraction.

The sequence was collected from a middle-aged woman with acute COVID-19. Sequencing input: PBMCs or T cells enriched from blood (not recorded which). The chain was built from TRBV9 and TRBJ1-1; a weak D assignment points to TRBD1 (5 bases agree). The CDR3 amino acid sequence is: CASSVSGLGTEAFF. In nucleotides, the sequence is TGTGCCAGCAGCGTATCAGGGTTAGGCACTGAAGCTTTCTTT.